This T cell receptor beta chain was identified in a study of graft-versus-host responses after intestinal transplantation. Across the whole study: All recipients were given anti-thymocyte globulin induction, and tacrolimus and steroids were then administered for around three years.

Details on this clone: Its antigen is undetermined.

Study outcomes and limitations: Among recipient marrow samples, GvH clones were found; some appeared first in ileum or blood.

CDR1 MDHEN and CDR2 SYDVKM come from the germline V gene. The CDR3 is 19 amino acids. V lost 6 bases and J lost 0; bases outside the gene matches: 14. Profiled with immunoSEQ multiplex PCR; TCRdb holds only in-frame clones, not every one. This table has about 120,000 clones, 85% to 95% appearing once. Sequencing used unstimulated CD4+ T cells sorted from spleen or lymph node cells, obtained before intestinal transplant. The receptor was derived from a human donor who received an intestinal transplant. J is TRBJ2-6 and V is TRBV28; 7 nucleotides align to TRBD1. The CDR3 region is CASRDEDRAIYSGANVLTF. The CDR3 coding sequence is TGTGCCAGCAGAGATGAAGACAGGGCAATATACTCTGGGGCCAACGTCCTGACTTTC.